In its sample, the clone carrying this T cell receptor (beta chain) was seen once. Its antigen remains unidentified. These data originate in a study of post-analysis software for immune sequencing data. Study as a whole: Multiple sclerosis in the patients followed relapsing-remitting, secondary progressive and progressive-relapsing courses.

The library was made from cDNA and included unique molecular identifiers. The source material, about 0.85 to 11 million T cells, gave rise to 450,000 to 550,000 cDNA molecules. TCRdb re-called the PCR reads with MiXCR, one entry per CDR3 protein. The sample shows 800,000 to 950,000 distinct CDR3 sequences, approximately 53% of them seen only once. Study observations and caveats: Included in a set of several TRBV segments more frequent in patients than controls were TRBV5-6, TRBV5-1 and TRBV20-1. Co-batched samples clustered tightly together by F measure.

This CDR3 comprises 16 residues. V lost 7 bases to trimming and J lost 8 bases, with 26 bases between them. Germline V gene lookup returns CDR1 LGHDT and CDR2 YNNKEL (reference sequence). Material: blood. The V and J genes are TRBV3-1 and TRBJ1-1, with a possible D match to TRBD1 (5 bases). The TCR originated in a girl under 18 with multiple sclerosis. The CDR3 sequence: CASTTLSAGTGTEAFF. CDR3 in DNA: TGTGCCAGCACCACCCTCAGCGCAGGGACGGGAACCGAAGCTTTCTTT.